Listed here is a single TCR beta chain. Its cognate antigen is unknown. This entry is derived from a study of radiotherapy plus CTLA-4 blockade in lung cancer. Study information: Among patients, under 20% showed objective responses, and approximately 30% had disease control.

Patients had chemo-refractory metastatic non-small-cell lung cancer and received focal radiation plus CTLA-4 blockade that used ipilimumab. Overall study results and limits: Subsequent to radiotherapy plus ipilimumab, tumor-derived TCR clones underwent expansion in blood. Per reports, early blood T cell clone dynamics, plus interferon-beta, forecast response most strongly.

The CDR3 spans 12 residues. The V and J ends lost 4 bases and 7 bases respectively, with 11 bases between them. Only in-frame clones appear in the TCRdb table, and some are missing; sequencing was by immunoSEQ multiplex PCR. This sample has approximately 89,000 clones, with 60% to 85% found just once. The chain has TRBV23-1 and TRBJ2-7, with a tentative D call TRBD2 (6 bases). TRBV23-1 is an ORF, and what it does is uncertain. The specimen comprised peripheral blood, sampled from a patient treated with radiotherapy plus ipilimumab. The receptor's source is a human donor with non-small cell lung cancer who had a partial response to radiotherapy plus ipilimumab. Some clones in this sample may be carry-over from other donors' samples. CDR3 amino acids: CASSRRGVEQYF. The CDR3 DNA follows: TGCGCCAGCAGTCGGAGGGGCGTGGAGCAGTACTTC.